One sample yielded the 17 T cell receptor beta chains listed below, sequenced in a study of T-cell memory formation after mild COVID-19. One entry per CDR3 protein, called by TCRdb with MiXCR from the 5' RACE reads. The sample records around 410,000 distinct CDR3 sequences, around a quarter being singletons. The sample taken for sequencing was PBMCs or a T cell subset sorted from them (not recorded which). The receptor source for this set is an adult woman who had mild COVID-19 (a few samples of this study predate the infection). Cell type and time point are not known.

The chain recombines TRBV4-1 with TRBJ2-5; no firm D call. The length of the CDR3 is 16 residues. In germline, CDR1 is MGHRA, CDR2 YSYEKL. Trimming removed 1 base from V and 1 base from J, with 13 bases in between. CDR3 region: CASSQVLVQLQETQYF. The CDR3, as DNA: TGCGCCAGCAGCCAAGTTCTTGTACAGCTCCAAGAGACCCAGTACTTC.

A few counts support this clonotype. The genes are TRBV5-1 and TRBJ2-7; either TRBD1 or TRBD2 may fit D (5 bases each). Germline assignment: CDR1 SGHRS and CDR2 YFSETQ. The length of the CDR3 is 12 residues. The V end was cut by 5 bases, the J end by 5 bases, with 11 bases between. The CDR3 sequence is CASSFQGDEQYF. In nucleotides, the CDR3 is TGCGCCAGCAGTTTCCAGGGAGACGAGCAGTACTTC.

J is TRBJ1-1 and V is TRBV7-2; D unresolved. The germline V and J ends were trimmed by 2 bases and 0 bases, with 7 bases remaining between them. This CDR3 comprises 14 residues. The germline V gene encodes CDR1 SGHTA and CDR2 FQGNSA. CDR3: CASSLLGMNTEAFF. CDR3 DNA: TGTGCCAGCAGCTTACTGGGAATGAACACTGAAGCTTTCTTT.

Turning to this clonotype: This may stem from a read error, because a much larger clone lies one nucleotide away. The chain has TRBV3-1 and TRBJ2-2; 10 positions match TRBD1. Germline trimming cut 1 base from V and 4 bases from J; bases unmatched to any gene: 0. The CDR3 contains 15 residues. Germline CDR1 and CDR2: LGHDT and YNNKEL (reference sequence). The CDR3 is CASSQGTGGTGELFF. The CDR3 DNA sequence: TGTGCCAGCAGCCAAGGGACAGGGGGCACCGGGGAGCTGTTTTTT. The full variable domain, completed using reference TRBV3-1 and TRBJ2-2, is DTAVSQTPKYLVTQMGNDKSIKCEQNLGHDTMYWYKQDSKKFLKIMFSYNNKELIINETVPNRFSPKSPDKAHLNLHINSLELGDSAVYFCASSQGTGGTGELFFGEGSRLTVL.

J is TRBJ2-1 and V is TRBV10-2; 7 bases agree with TRBD2. The germline V gene encodes CDR1 WSHSY and CDR2 SAAADI. This CDR3 region has 14 residues. V was clipped by 4 bases and J by 9 bases; unmatched bases: 9. The CDR3 protein is CASSVEGGIGEQFF. CDR3 in DNA: TGCGCCAGCAGTGTGGAGGGAGGGATTGGTGAGCAGTTCTTC.

The chain recombines TRBV29-1 with TRBJ2-5; D may be TRBD1 or TRBD2 (5 bases each). This CDR3 has 18 amino acids. CDR1 is SQVTM and CDR2 is ANQGSEA in the germline V gene. Trimming removed 7 bases at V and 9 bases at J, with 36 bases between. CDR3 amino acids: CSANEVELRDPNLMAQYF. The CDR3 DNA reads as TGCAGCGCAAATGAAGTCGAATTACGGGACCCAAACCTCATGGCCCAGTACTTC. The variable domain in full, completed from reference TRBV29-1 and TRBJ2-5, reads SAVISQKPSRDICQRGTSLTIQCQVDSQVTMMFWYRQQPGQSLTLIATANQGSEATYESGFVIDKFPISRPNLTFSTLTVSNMSPEDSSIYLCSANEVELRDPNLMAQYFGPGTRLLVL.

This sequence joins TRBV2 and TRBJ2-5; 7 bases fit TRBD1. Trimming cost V 3 bases and J 2 bases; bases outside gene matches: 3. Germline values: CDR1 SNHLY, CDR2 FYNNEI. The CDR3 runs to 14 residues. CDR3 protein: CASSELGQQETQYF. In nucleotides, the CDR3 is TGTGCCAGCAGTGAGTTGGGACAGCAAGAGACCCAGTACTTC.

Here the CDR3 reads CASSRDRGRQETQYF. For the CDR3, the DNA is TGTGCCAGCAGCAGAGACAGGGGAAGGCAAGAGACCCAGTACTTC. This sequence joins TRBV6-5 and TRBJ2-5; 8 positions match TRBD1. Germline CDR1 MNHEY, CDR2 SVGAGI. After removal of 6 bases from V and 2 bases from J, the junction contained 8 bases not matched to a gene. The CDR3 contains 15 residues.

In its sample, this clonotype was seen a few times. The chain is built from TRBV3-1 and TRBJ2-7, with 9 bases that match TRBD1. There are 15 residues in the CDR3. With 3 bases clipped from V and 0 bases from J, the junction kept 3 bases outside the gene matches. Germline V gene sequence: CDR1 LGHDT, CDR2 YNNKEL (reference sequence). The CDR3 is CASSHTGGGSYEQYF. The CDR3 nucleotides read TGTGCCAGCAGCCACACAGGGGGCGGCTCCTACGAGCAGTACTTC.

This clonotype occurred a few times. This rearrangement joins TRBV6-5 to TRBJ2-3; TRBD1 might be the D (5 bases). With 0 bases removed from V and 1 base from J, the gap between germline ends came to 5 bases. The CDR3 is made up of 14 amino acids. The germline V gene encodes CDR1 MNHEY and CDR2 SVGAGI. CDR3 sequence reads: CASSYSGGTDTQYF. Written as DNA, the CDR3 is TGTGCCAGCAGTTACTCAGGGGGCACAGATACGCAGTATTTT.

This clonotype appeared a few times. V and J are TRBV5-1 and TRBJ1-2, with unresolved D. The V gene lost 1 base and the J gene lost 8 bases, with 12 bases spanning the gap. The CDR3 is made up of 13 amino acids. Germline assignment: CDR1 SGHRS and CDR2 YFSETQ. The CDR3 protein is CASSLPGGGGYTF. The CDR3 DNA reads TGCGCCAGCAGCTTGCCGGGAGGTGGGGGCTACACCTTC.

This clonotype has more than one count but fewer than ten. This sequence joins TRBV24-1 and TRBJ2-3; D not certain. The CDR3 covers 14 residues. The V gene's germline CDR1 is KGHDR and CDR2 SFDVKD. V lost 4 bases, J lost 6 bases, and 13 bases lay in between. This chain's CDR3 is CATSDFTHQDTQYF. In DNA form, the CDR3 reads TGTGCCACCAGTGACTTTACTCACCAGGATACGCAGTATTTT.

The table lists this clonotype with a few counts. The chain carries TRBV9 and TRBJ2-3; D is uncertain. The germline gives CDR1 SGDLS, CDR2 YYNGEE. This CDR3 has 14 residues. Trimming took 2 bases from V and 0 from J, leaving 7 bases between them. The CDR3 region is CASSVWASTDTQYF. In DNA form, the CDR3 reads TGTGCCAGCAGCGTCTGGGCTAGCACAGATACGCAGTATTTT.

The sample holds many counts of this clonotype. The chain links TRBV20-1 to TRBJ2-3, with 10 bases fitting TRBD1. The J segment lost 2 bases and the V segment lost 3 bases, leaving 5 bases of the junction unmatched. CDR1 and CDR2 (germline): DFQATT, SNEGSKA (reference sequence). This CDR3 comprises 15 residues. In nucleotides, the CDR3 is TGCAGTGCTAGGGCCGGGACAGGGGACACAGATACGCAGTATTTT. It translates to CSARAGTGDTDTQYF.

The table lists this clonotype with a few counts. The chain has TRBV5-1 and TRBJ1-1; possible D gene TRBD1, 6 bases. Germline V gene lookup returns CDR1 SGHRS and CDR2 YFSETQ. The V gene lost 5 bases and the J gene lost 1 base, with 9 bases spanning the gap. CDR3 size: 13 residues. The chain's CDR3 is CASRTGSNTEAFF. The CDR3 bases are TGCGCCAGCAGGACAGGATCGAACACTGAAGCTTTCTTT.

This chain joins TRBV6-5 and TRBJ2-1; D unclear. CDR3 length: 17 amino acids. Germline V lookup: CDR1 MNHEY, CDR2 SVGAGI. Trimming pared 5 bases from V and 14 bases from J, leaving 31 bases between. This chain's CDR3 is CASSTRRTDYKPLVEFF. The CDR3 nucleotides are TGTGCCAGCAGTACTCGAAGGACCGATTACAAGCCTTTAGTGGAGTTCTTC.

The rearrangement uses TRBV20-1 and TRBJ2-1; 7 bases line up with TRBD1. Germline V lookup: CDR1 DFQATT, CDR2 SNEGSKA (reference sequence). V gave up 0 bases and J gave up 6 bases; unmatched junction bases: 2. This CDR3 has 13 amino acids. This CDR3 reads CSAREDRVNEQFF. The CDR3 region has the DNA TGCAGTGCTAGAGAAGACAGGGTCAATGAGCAGTTCTTC.